Below are 12 T cell receptor beta chains sequenced from a single sample in a study of a mutant IDH1 vaccine in newly diagnosed glioma. No cognate antigen is known for these TCRs. Time point specified: week 5, during vaccination. It was 300 ug of mutant IDH1 20-mer peptide that made up each vaccine dose, given with topical imiquimod. Method: immunoSEQ multiplex PCR; TCRdb's copy keeps in-frame clones and lacks some. Here the sample spans 30,000 to 35,000 clones, approximately 53% being singletons. The sample consisted of PBMCs, taken from a glioma patient whose treatment included an IDH1 peptide vaccine. These receptor sequences come from a woman under 30 with glioma.

The chain combines TRBV6-5 with TRBJ2-7; 9 bases are a match to TRBD2. Germline assignment: CDR1 MNHEY and CDR2 SVGAGI. V shed 5 bases, J shed 1 base, and the junction held 6 bases outside the gene matches. The CDR3 sequence is 15 residues long. The CDR3 reads CASSVSGRGSYEQYF. CDR3 sequence (DNA): TGTGCCAGCAGTGTTAGCGGGAGAGGTTCCTACGAGCAGTACTTC.

This clone was picked up a small number of times. The genes are TRBV7-9 and TRBJ1-2; maybe TRBD1 (6 bases). V lost 5 bases to trimming and J lost 8 bases, with 15 bases between them. Germline V gene data show CDR1 as SEHNR and CDR2 as FQNEAQ (reference sequence). CDR3 size: 13 residues. The CDR3 DNA follows: TGTGCCAGCAGCCACGCGGGACAACGCGGCTACACCTTC. Its translation is CASSHAGQRGYTF.

This clone was detected a few times. The chain recombines TRBV28 with TRBJ2-2; tentatively, D is TRBD1 (5 bases). Germline values: CDR1 MDHEN, CDR2 SYDVKM. The CDR3 runs to 15 residues. Trimming stripped 7 bases from V and 4 bases from J, with 16 bases between. CDR3 DNA sequence: TGTGCCAGCATAATAGGATCAGGGCCCACCGGGGAGCTGTTTTTT. It specifies CASIIGSGPTGELFF.

The rearrangement links TRBV27 to TRBJ2-7, with TRBD2 matching over 10 bases. The trim removed 0 bases at V and 3 bases at J, leaving 8 bases unmatched. From germline, CDR1 is MNHEY and CDR2 SMNVEV (reference sequence). This CDR3 has 17 residues. CDR3 bases: TGTGCCAGCAGTTTATCGAGGCTAGCGGGAGAAAGCTACGAGCAGTACTTC. Protein product: CASSLSRLAGESYEQYF.

The chain has TRBV14 and TRBJ1-1, with a tentative D call TRBD1 (5 bases). Trimming shortened V by 6 bases and J by 0 bases, and 11 bases separated the two germline ends. Germline V lookup: CDR1 SGHDN, CDR2 FVKESK. The CDR3 runs 14 residues. The CDR3 reads CASSYLGVNTEAFF. The CDR3 DNA follows: TGTGCCAGCAGTTACCTGGGGGTGAACACTGAAGCTTTCTTT. The variable domain in full, completed from reference TRBV14 and TRBJ1-1, reads EAGVTQFPSHSVIEKGQTVTLRCDPISGHDNLYWYRRVMGKEIKFLLHFVKESKQDESGMPNNRFLAERTGGTYSTLKVQPAELEDSGVYFCASSYLGVNTEAFFGQGTRLTVV.

The chain combines TRBV9 with TRBJ2-1; 7 positions agree with TRBD2. The V gene's germline CDR1 is SGDLS and CDR2 YYNGEE. CDR3 length: 15 residues. The ends lost 3 bases at V and 1 base at J; junction bases unmatched: 4. The CDR3 is CASSEAGASYNEQFF. CDR3 DNA sequence: TGTGCCAGCAGCGAGGCGGGAGCTTCCTACAATGAGCAGTTCTTC.

The V gene is TRBV7-3, the J gene TRBJ2-1; TRBD2 matches 9 bases. V lost 2 bases to trimming and J lost 4 bases; unmatched junction nucleotides: 3. The CDR3 length is 15 residues. Germline CDR1 is SGHTA and CDR2 is FQGTGA. The CDR3 DNA sequence: TGTGCCAGCAGCTTAGTTCTAGCGGGGTACAATGAGCAGTTCTTC. Residues: CASSLVLAGYNEQFF.

The chain combines TRBV5-5 with TRBJ2-5; no firm D call. CDR3 size: 16 residues. The germline gives CDR1 SGHKS, CDR2 YYEKEE (reference sequence). With 5 bases removed from V and 4 bases from J, the gap between germline ends came to 21 bases. CDR3 in DNA: TGTGCCAGCAGTCCCAGACCGGTGGGTACGGCAGAGACCCAGTACTTC. Protein sequence: CASSPRPVGTAETQYF.

With regard to this clone: Germline and junction disagree at one end, which may indicate a read error. The DNA for the CDR3 is TGCCCGAAGCTGGGCTACAATGAGCAGTTCTTC. Residues: CPKLGYNEQFF. This sequence joins TRBV10-3 and TRBJ2-1; no reliable D call. This CDR3 spans 11 amino acids. CDR1 is ENHRY and CDR2 is SYGVKD in the germline V gene.

V and J are TRBV21-1 and TRBJ2-1; TRBD1 is the table's D call, not checked against the DNA. TRBV21-1 is a documented pseudogene. The length of the CDR3 is 16 residues. CDR3 sequence: CASSKEGRGSYNEQFF. CDR3 nucleotide sequence: TGTGCCAGCAGCAAAGAGGGTAGGGGTTCCTACAATGAGCAGTTCTTC.

The chain joins TRBV5-5 to TRBJ1-4; the match to TRBD1 covers 12 bases. The CDR3 spans 17 residues. V trimming: 0 bases; J trimming: 4 bases; junction bases outside the gene matches: 4. From germline, CDR1 is SGHKS and CDR2 YYEKEE (reference sequence). CDR3 loop: CASSLAGQGAHNEKLFF. CDR3 DNA: TGTGCCAGCAGCTTGGCGGGACAGGGGGCCCATAATGAAAAACTGTTTTTT. The complete variable domain, with remaining parts taken from reference TRBV5-5 and TRBJ1-4, reads DAGVTQSPTHLIKTRGQQVTLRCSPISGHKSVSWYQQVLGQGPQFIFQYYEKEERGRGNFPDRFSARQFPNYSSELNVNALLLGDSALYLCASSLAGQGAHNEKLFFGSGTQLSVL.

This clone has more than one count but fewer than ten. The chain links TRBV5-1 to TRBJ1-6, with D tentatively TRBD1 (6 bases). This CDR3 is 15 amino acids long. Trimming cost V 4 bases and J 9 bases, with 17 bases left between them. Per germline, CDR1 SGHRS and CDR2 YFSETQ. CDR3 amino acids: CASSSAGASGSPLHF. DNA of the CDR3: TGCGCCAGCAGCAGTGCAGGGGCCTCTGGTTCACCCCTCCACTTT.